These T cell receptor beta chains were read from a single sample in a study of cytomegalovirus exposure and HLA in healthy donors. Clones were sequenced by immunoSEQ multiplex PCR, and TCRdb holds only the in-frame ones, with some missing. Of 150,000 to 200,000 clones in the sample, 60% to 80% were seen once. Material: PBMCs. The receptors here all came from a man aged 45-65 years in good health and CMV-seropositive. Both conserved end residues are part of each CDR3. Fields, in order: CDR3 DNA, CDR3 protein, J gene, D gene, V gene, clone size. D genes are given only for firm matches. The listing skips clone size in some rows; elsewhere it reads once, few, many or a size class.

TGCGCCAGCAGTGCGGGACTAGTCTCTGAGCAGTTCTTC,CASSAGLVSEQFF,TRBJ2-1,TRBD2,TRBV10-1,.
TGCGCCAGCAGCCAAGGCCGGGGCCGGGAGGCCAAAAACATTCAGTACTTC,CASSQGRGREAKNIQYF,TRBJ2-4,.,TRBV4-1,.
TGTGCCAGCAGTTCCTTGGGGGCATCGAACACCGGGGAGCTGTTTTTT,CASSSLGASNTGELFF,TRBJ2-2,.,TRBV28,.
TGTGCCAGCAGTTTAAGGGAGACTGAAGCTTTCTTT,CASSLRETEAFF,TRBJ1-1,.,TRBV28,.
TGTGCCAGTAGTTCCATACAGGGGTCGGGAACTGAAGCTTTCTTT,CASSSIQGSGTEAFF,TRBJ1-1,TRBD1,TRBV19,.
TGTGCCACCAGCAGAATGGACAGGAGTTCATACAATGAGCAGTTCTTC,CATSRMDRSSYNEQFF,TRBJ2-1,TRBD1,TRBV15,.
TGTGCCAGCAGCCCGGGGCAGGGGTATGGCTATGGCTACACCTTC,CASSPGQGYGYGYTF,TRBJ1-2,.,TRBV5-6,.
TGTGCCAGCAGCCAGGGACAGCCTAGTGAAAAACTGTTTTTT,CASSQGQPSEKLFF,TRBJ1-4,TRBD1,TRBV5-5,.
TGTGCCAGCAGCCCGAGCCCGACTAGAGGATCCTACGAGCAGTACTTC,CASSPSPTRGSYEQYF,TRBJ2-7,.,TRBV7-7,.
TGTGCCAGCAGCCGCCGACAGGCCCTTAACTATGGCTACACCTTC,CASSRRQALNYGYTF,TRBJ1-2,.,TRBV7-2,.
TGTGCCAGCAGAGAGACAGGGGCCGGGGAGCTGTTTTTT,CASRETGAGELFF,TRBJ2-2,TRBD1,TRBV28,.
TGTGCCACCCCCGGACTAGCAGGGGGTGAGCAGTTCTTC,CATPGLAGGEQFF,TRBJ2-1,.,TRBV2,.
TGTGCCAGCAGCTTGTACAGGGTATTAGTCGCCTACAATGAGCAGTTCTTC,CASSLYRVLVAYNEQFF,TRBJ2-1,.,TRBV7-8,.
TGTGCCATCAGTGGGCCTTTGTTATCCTACGAGCAGTACTTC,CAISGPLLSYEQYF,TRBJ2-7,.,TRBV10-3,.
TGTGCCAGCAGTGATACAGGGGCGACCACTGAAGCTTTCTTT,CASSDTGATTEAFF,TRBJ1-1,TRBD1,TRBV6-1,.
TGCGCCAGCAGCCAAGCCGAGGTCTATGGCTACACCTTC,CASSQAEVYGYTF,TRBJ1-2,.,TRBV4-1,.
TGTGCCAGCGGCTCAGCGGCTAACTATGGCTACACCTTC,CASGSAANYGYTF,TRBJ1-2,.,TRBV28,.
TGTGCCAGCAGCCTGGAGGGACAGGGTAGTAGGGCTGAAGCTTTCTTT,CASSLEGQGSRAEAFF,TRBJ1-1,TRBD1,TRBV7-9,.
TGCGCCAGCAGCAGCGGACAGGACGGGAAGACCCAGTACTTC,CASSSGQDGKTQYF,TRBJ2-5,TRBD1,TRBV5-4,.
TGTGCCAGCAGTCTAGCGGGGGGCTCCACCTACAATGAGCAGTTCTTC,CASSLAGGSTYNEQFF,TRBJ2-1,TRBD2,TRBV2,.
TGTGCCAGCAGTGGGGACTACCTATACGAGCAGTACTTC,CASSGDYLYEQYF,TRBJ2-7,TRBD2,TRBV25-1,few
TGTGCCAGCAGCTTAACACCCAGCAGGGGTAGTCATTCACCCCTCCACTTT,CASSLTPSRGSHSPLHF,TRBJ1-6,.,TRBV5-5,.
TGTGCCAGCAGCTTTCCCGGGACAGTGATTAACTATAATTCACCCCTCCACTTT,CASSFPGTVINYNSPLHF,TRBJ1-6,TRBD1,TRBV28,.
TGTGCCAGCAGCCGCACTTCTGGGGGGGGGACCCAAGAGACCCAGTACTTC,CASSRTSGGGTQETQYF,TRBJ2-5,TRBD2,TRBV4-2,once
TGTGCCAGCAGTTTCTTAGGGGCTTATGGCTACACCTTC,CASSFLGAYGYTF,TRBJ1-2,.,TRBV27,.
TGTGCCAGTAGTATGGCGGGGTACAATGAGCAGTTCTTC,CASSMAGYNEQFF,TRBJ2-1,.,TRBV19,.
TGCGCCAGCAGAAGGGGGACCGGGGAGCTGTTTTTT,CASRRGTGELFF,TRBJ2-2,.,TRBV5-1,.
TGTGCCAGCAGTGAAATAGCGGGGGAAGAGACCCAGTACTTC,CASSEIAGEETQYF,TRBJ2-5,TRBD2,TRBV6-1,.
TGTGCCAGCAGCTTGGGACAGCAGGAAAAACTGTTTTTT,CASSLGQQEKLFF,TRBJ1-4,.,TRBV5-6,few
TGTGCCAGCAGTTTTGGCGGGACAGCTAATGAAAAACTGTTTTTT,CASSFGGTANEKLFF,TRBJ1-4,TRBD1,TRBV27,.
TGTGCCAGCAGTTCTCAGGGGAGAGACTTGAGGGCTTTCTTT,CASSSQGRDLRAFF,TRBJ1-1,.,TRBV28,once
TGCGCCAGCAGCCAGAACGCAGGCACTGAAGCTTTCTTT,CASSQNAGTEAFF,TRBJ1-1,.,TRBV4-1,.
TGTGCCAGCAGCATTACAGGTAGCTCTGGAAACACCATATATTTT,CASSITGSSGNTIYF,TRBJ1-3,.,TRBV5-4,few
TGTGCCAGCAGACGACAGCGGGATCAGCCCCAGCATTTT,CASRRQRDQPQHF,TRBJ1-5,.,TRBV28,.
TGTGCCAGCAGCTTAGGGGTTGGAGCGGGGATTACCTACGAGCAGTACTTC,CASSLGVGAGITYEQYF,TRBJ2-7,TRBD2,TRBV5-4,.
TGCGCCAGCAGCAGGGGGGGCAACTACAATGAGCAGTTCTTC,CASSRGGNYNEQFF,TRBJ2-1,.,TRBV5-1,.
TGTGCCAGCAGTCCCAGGACTAGCGGGGAGACAGATACGCAGTATTTT,CASSPRTSGETDTQYF,TRBJ2-3,TRBD2,TRBV4-2,.
TGTGCCGTCATTTGGGGGGGAAAGGGAAACTCCTACAATGAGCAGTTCTTC,CAVIWGGKGNSYNEQFF,TRBJ2-1,TRBD2,TRBV2,.
TGTGCCAGCAGTGAAATCACAGGGGTAAGGACTGAAGCTTTCTTT,CASSEITGVRTEAFF,TRBJ1-1,TRBD1,TRBV2,.
TGCGCCAGCAGCCAGGGACTAGCGCACAGCAACCAAGAGACCCAGTACTTC,CASSQGLAHSNQETQYF,TRBJ2-5,TRBD2,TRBV5-1,once
TGTGCCACCAGCACTGGACAGGGGGGGTACGGGCAGTACTTC,CATSTGQGGYGQYF,TRBJ2-7,TRBD1,TRBV15,few